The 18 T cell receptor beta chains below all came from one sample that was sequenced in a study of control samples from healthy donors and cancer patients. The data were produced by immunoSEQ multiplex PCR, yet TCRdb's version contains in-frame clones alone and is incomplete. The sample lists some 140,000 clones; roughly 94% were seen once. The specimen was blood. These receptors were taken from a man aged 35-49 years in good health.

The CDR3 is CAAGGEYGYTF. CDR3 DNA: TGTGCTGCCGGGGGAGAGTATGGCTACACCTTC. The chain links TRBV27 to TRBJ1-2; D perhaps matches TRBD1 (5 bases). The CDR3 has 11 residues. Germline CDR1 is MNHEY and CDR2 is SMNVEV (reference sequence).

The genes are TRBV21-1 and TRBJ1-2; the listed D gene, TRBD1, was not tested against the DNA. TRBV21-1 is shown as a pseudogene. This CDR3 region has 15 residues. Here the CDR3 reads CASSSPGQVNYGYTF. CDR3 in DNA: TGTGCCAGCAGCTCTCCCGGACAGGTCAACTATGGCTACACCTTC.

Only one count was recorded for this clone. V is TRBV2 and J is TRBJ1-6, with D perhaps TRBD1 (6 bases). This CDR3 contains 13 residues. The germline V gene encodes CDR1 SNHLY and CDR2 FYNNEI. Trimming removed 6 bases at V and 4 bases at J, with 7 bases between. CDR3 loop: CASSQGYNSPLHF. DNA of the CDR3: TGTGCCAGCAGCCAGGGGTATAATTCACCCCTCCACTTT.

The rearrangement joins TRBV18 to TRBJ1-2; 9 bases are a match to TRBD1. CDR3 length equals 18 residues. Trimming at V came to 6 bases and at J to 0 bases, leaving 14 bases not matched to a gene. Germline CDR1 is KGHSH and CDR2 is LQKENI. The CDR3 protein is CASSMNWGQGPTNYGYTF. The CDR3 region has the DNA TGTGCCAGCTCCATGAATTGGGGACAGGGCCCTACTAACTATGGCTACACCTTC. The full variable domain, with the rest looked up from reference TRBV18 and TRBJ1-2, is NAGVMQNPRHLVRRRGQEARLRCSPMKGHSHVYWYRQLPEEGLKFMVYLQKENIIDESGMPKERFSAEFPKEGPSILRIQQVVRGDSAAYFCASSMNWGQGPTNYGYTFGSGTRLTVV.

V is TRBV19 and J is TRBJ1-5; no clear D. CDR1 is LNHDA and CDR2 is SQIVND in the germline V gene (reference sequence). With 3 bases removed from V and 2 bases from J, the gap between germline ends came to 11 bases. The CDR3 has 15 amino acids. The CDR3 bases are TGTGCCAGTAGTATTCAGATTTTTGGCAATCAGCCCCAGCATTTT. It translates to CASSIQIFGNQPQHF.

The CDR3 region is CASSHSQGGGTEAFF. Here the CDR3 DNA reads TGCGCCAGCAGCCACTCCCAGGGAGGGGGCACTGAAGCTTTCTTT. The chain carries TRBV4-1 and TRBJ1-1; possibly TRBD1 for D (6 bases). CDR3 size: 15 residues. Per germline, CDR1 MGHRA and CDR2 YSYEKL. Between the trimmed V and J ends, which lost 3 bases and 4 bases, there was a span of 15 bases.

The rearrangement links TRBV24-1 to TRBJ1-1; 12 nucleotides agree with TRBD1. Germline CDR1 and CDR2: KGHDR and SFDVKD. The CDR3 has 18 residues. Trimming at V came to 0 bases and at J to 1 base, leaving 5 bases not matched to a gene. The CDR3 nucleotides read TGTGCCACCAGTGATTTGTGGGACAGGGGGCCGGGGAACACTGAAGCTTTCTTT. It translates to CATSDLWDRGPGNTEAFF.

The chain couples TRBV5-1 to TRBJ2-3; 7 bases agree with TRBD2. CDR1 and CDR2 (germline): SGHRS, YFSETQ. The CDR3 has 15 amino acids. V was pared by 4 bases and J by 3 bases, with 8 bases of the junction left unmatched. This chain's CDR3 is CASSGRASITDTQYF. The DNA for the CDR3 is TGCGCCAGCAGCGGGAGGGCTAGCATAACAGATACGCAGTATTTT.

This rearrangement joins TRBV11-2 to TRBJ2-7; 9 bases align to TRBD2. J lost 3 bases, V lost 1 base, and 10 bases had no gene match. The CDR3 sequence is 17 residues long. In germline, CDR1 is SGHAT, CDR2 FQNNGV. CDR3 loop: CASSLAGTSRPSYEQYF. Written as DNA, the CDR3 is TGTGCCAGCAGCTTAGCGGGGACTAGCCGCCCAAGCTACGAGCAGTACTTC.

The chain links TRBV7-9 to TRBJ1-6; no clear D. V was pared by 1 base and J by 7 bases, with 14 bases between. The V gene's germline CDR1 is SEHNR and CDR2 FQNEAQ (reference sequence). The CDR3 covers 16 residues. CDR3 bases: TGTGCCAGCAGCTTAGGTGGCCAGGCACGCAATTCACCCCTCCACTTT. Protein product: CASSLGGQARNSPLHF.

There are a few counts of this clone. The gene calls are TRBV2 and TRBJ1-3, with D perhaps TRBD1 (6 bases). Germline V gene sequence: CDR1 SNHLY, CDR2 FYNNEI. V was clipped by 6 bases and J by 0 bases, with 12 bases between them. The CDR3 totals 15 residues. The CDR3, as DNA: TGTGCCAGCAGCCTGGAGGGGGACTCTGGAAACACCATATATTTT. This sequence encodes CASSLEGDSGNTIYF.

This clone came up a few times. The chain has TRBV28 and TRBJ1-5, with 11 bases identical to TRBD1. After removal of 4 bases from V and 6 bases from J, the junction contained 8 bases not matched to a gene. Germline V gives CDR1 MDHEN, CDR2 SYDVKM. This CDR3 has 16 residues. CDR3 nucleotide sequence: TGTGCCAGCAGTTGGGGGCGGACAGGGGGCCCTCAGCCCCAGCATTTT. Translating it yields CASSWGRTGGPQPQHF.

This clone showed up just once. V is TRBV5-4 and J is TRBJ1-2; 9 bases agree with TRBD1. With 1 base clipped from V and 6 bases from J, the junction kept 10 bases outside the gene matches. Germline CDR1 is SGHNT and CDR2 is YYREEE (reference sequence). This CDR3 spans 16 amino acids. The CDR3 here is CASSLTLGQGEDGYTF. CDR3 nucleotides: TGTGCCAGCAGCTTGACATTGGGACAGGGCGAAGATGGCTACACCTTC. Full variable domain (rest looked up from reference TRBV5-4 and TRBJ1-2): ETGVTQSPTHLIKTRGQQVTLRCSSQSGHNTVSWYQQALGQGPQFIFQYYREEENGRGNFPPRFSGLQFPNYSSELNVNALELDDSALYLCASSLTLGQGEDGYTFGSGTRLTVV.

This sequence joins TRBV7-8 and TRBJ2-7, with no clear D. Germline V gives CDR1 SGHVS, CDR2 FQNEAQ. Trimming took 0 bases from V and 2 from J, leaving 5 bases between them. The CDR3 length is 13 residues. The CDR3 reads CASSLAQTYEQYF. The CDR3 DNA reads TGTGCCAGCAGCTTAGCTCAGACCTACGAGCAGTACTTC.

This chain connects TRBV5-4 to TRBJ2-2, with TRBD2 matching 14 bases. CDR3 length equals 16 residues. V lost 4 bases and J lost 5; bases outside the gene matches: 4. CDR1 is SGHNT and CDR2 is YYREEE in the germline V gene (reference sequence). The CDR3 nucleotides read TGTGCCAGCAGCCCGGGGACTAGCGGGGGAACCGGGGAGCTGTTTTTT. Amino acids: CASSPGTSGGTGELFF.

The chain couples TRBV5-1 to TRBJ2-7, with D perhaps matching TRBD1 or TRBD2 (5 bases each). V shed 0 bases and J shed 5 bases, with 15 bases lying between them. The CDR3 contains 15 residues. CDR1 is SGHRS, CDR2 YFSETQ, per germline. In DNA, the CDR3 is TGCGCCAGCAGCTTGGAGGGACGGCCTCGGAACGAGCAGTACTTC. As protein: CASSLEGRPRNEQYF.

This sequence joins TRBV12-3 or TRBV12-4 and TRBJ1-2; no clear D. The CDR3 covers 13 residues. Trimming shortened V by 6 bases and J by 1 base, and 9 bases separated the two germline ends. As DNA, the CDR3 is TGTGCCAGCAGCGGACCTTATAACTATGGCTACACCTTC. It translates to CASSGPYNYGYTF.

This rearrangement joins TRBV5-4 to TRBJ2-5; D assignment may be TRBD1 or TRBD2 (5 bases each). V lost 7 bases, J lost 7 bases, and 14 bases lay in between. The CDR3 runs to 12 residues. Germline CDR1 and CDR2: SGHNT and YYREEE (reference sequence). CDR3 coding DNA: TGTGCCAGCTCTCGGAGTGGGGGGACCCAGTACTTC. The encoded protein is CASSRSGGTQYF.